Sequencing of this T cell receptor beta chain was carried out in a study of patients and donors after allogeneic stem cell transplantation. MiXCR, run by TCRdb on the RT-PCR reads, gives a single entry per CDR3 protein. This sample yields 400,000 to 500,000 distinct CDR3 sequences, of which about a sixth are seen a single time; roughly 7.2% belongs to the top ten. The germline V and J ends were trimmed by 7 bases and 4 bases, with 14 bases remaining between them. The CDR3 totals 14 residues. This clonotype was recorded at least ten times. The source is a human donor who was either an allogeneic HSCT recipient or a stem cell or donor lymphocyte infusion donor (not recorded which). It is not recorded whose cells these are; they may come from a transplant donor. The chain carries TRBV12-3 or TRBV12-4 and TRBJ1-3; possible D gene TRBD1, 5 bases. Sequenced material: blood, either unsorted or a sorted T cell fraction (not recorded which). The DNA of the CDR3 is TGTGCCAGCAAATTGGTGGGGCAGGGAAACACCATATATTTT. Residues: CASKLVGQGNTIYF.